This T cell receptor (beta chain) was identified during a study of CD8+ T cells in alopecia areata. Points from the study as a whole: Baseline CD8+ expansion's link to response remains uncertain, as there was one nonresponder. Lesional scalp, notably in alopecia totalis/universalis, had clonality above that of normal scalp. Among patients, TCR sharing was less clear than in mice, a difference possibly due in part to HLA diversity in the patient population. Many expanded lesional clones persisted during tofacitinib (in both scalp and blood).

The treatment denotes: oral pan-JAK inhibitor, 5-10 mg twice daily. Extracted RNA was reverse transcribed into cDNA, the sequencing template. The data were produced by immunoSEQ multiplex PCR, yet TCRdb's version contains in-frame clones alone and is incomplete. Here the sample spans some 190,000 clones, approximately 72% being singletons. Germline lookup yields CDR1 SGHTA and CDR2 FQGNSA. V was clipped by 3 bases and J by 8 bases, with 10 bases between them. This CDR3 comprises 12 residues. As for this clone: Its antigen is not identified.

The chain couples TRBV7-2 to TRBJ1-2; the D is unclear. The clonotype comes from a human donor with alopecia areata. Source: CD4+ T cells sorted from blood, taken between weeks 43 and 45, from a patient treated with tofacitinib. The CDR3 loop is CASSFIGRGYTF. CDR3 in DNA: TGTGCCAGCAGCTTTATAGGGCGAGGCTACACCTTC.